This T cell receptor beta chain originates from a study of HIV-infected patients and healthy controls. All unsorted peripheral T cells were captured because whole blood was used without fractionation. cDNA was made from about 510 ng RNA using alpha and beta constant primers. Each of the alpha and beta chains got its own library through chain-specific third strand synthesis with indices. TCRdb re-analysed the 5' RACE reads in MiXCR, keeping a single row per CDR3 protein. The sample has about 7,600 distinct CDR3 sequences; 8% to 10% are singletons. With V trimmed by 7 bases and J by 3 bases, 6 bases remained unmatched. CDR1 and CDR2 from the germline V gene are MNHEY and SVGAGI. The CDR3 loop spans 14 amino acids. By share, this clonotype counts as large (0.1 to 1%).

The chain uses TRBV6-5 and TRBJ1-2; 9 bases line up with TRBD1. This sequence originates from an adult with HIV infection. The sequenced sample was blood, obtained before antiretroviral therapy. The CDR3 region has the DNA TGTGCCAGCACCAGGACAGGGGCGGACTATGGCTACACCTTC. It yields the protein CASTRTGADYGYTF.